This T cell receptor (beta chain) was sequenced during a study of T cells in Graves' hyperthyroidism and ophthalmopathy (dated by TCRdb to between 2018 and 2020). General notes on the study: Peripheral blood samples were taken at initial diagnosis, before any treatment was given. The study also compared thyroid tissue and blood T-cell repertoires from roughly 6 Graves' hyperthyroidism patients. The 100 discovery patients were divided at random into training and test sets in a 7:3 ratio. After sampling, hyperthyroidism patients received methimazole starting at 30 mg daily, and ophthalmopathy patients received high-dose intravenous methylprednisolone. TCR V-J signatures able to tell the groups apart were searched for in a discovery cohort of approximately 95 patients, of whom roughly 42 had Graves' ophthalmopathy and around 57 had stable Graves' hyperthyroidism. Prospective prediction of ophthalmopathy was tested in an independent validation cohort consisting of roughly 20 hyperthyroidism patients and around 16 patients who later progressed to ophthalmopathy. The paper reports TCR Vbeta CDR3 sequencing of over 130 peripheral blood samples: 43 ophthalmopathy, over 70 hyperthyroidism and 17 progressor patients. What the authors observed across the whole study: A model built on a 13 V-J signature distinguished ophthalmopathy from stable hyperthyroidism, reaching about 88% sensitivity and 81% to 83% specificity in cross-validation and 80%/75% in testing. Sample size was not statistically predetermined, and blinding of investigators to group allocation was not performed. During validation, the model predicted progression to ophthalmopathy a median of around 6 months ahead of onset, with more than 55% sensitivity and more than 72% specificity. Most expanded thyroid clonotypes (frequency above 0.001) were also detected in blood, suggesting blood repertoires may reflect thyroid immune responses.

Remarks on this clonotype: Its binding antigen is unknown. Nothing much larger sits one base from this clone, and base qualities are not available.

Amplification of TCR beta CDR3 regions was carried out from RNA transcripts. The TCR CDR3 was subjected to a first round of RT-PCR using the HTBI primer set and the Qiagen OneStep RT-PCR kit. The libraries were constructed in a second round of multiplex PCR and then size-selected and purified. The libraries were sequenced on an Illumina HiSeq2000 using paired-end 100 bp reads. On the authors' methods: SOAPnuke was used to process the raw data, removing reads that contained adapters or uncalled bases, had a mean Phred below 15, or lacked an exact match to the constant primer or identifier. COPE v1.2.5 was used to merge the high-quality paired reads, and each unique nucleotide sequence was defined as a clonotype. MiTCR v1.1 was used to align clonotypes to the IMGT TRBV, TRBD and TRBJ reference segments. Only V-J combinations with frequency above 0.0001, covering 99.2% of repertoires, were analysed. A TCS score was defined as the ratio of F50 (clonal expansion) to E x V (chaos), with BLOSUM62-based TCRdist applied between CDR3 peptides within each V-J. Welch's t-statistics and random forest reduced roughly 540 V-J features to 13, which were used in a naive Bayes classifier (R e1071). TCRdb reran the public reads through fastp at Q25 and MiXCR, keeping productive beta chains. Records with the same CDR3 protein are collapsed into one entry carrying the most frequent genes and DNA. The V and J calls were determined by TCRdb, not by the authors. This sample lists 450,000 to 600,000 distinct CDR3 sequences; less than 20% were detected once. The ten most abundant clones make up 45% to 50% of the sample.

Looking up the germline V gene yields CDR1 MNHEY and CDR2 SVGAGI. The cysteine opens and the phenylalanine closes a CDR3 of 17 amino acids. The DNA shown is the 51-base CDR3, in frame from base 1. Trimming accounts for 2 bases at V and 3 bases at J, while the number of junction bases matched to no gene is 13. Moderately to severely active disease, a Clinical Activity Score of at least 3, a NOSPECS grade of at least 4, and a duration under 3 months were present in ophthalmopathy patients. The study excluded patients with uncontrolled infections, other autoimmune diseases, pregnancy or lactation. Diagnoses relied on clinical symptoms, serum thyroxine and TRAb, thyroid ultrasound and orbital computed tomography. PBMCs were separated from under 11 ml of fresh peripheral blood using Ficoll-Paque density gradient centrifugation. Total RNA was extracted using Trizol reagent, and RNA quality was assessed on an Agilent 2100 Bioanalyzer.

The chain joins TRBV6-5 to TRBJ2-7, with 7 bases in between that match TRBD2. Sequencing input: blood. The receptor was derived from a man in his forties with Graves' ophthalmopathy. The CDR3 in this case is CASSYPPNSGKNYEQYF. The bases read TGTGCCAGCAGTTACCCACCGAACAGCGGGAAAAACTACGAGCAGTACTTC.